This TCR beta chain stems from a study of shared clonotypes between healthy human individuals. Some clones are missing from TCRdb's copy, which holds only in-frame ones; the method was immunoSEQ multiplex PCR. Of some 980,000 clones listed, 76% are singletons. Every donor, a Caucasian adult, lived in Nashville, Tennessee. Sample: memory CD4+ T cells sorted from blood. As to subset: CD45RA-negative fraction. This clonotype originated in a man aged 18 to 29 in good health.

The CDR3 here is CASRPQGTGELFF. DNA for the CDR3: TGTGCCAGCAGACCACAGGGGACCGGGGAGCTGTTTTTT. The chain has TRBV6-5 and TRBJ2-2; 7 bases map to TRBD1. CDR3 length equals 13 residues. Unmatched junction bases numbered 3, after V lost 6 bases and J lost 5 bases. CDR1 and CDR2 from the germline V gene are MNHEY and SVGAGI.